The present entry profiles one T cell receptor (beta chain) with its context. Other DNA sequences from this sample encode an identical CDR3 as well. This sample was included in a study of blood T cell repertoires in COVID-19. Across the whole study: Both acute and convalescent COVID-19 samples were obtained from the United States, Italy and Spain.

Assignment of participants to cohorts was predicated upon participant-reported clinical history. Germline values: CDR1 SGDLS, CDR2 YYNGEE. CDR3 length: 13 residues. V was pared by 0 bases and J by 5 bases, with 0 bases of the junction left unmatched. Per the original methods: Estimation of nucleated cell counts relied on the amplification of reference gene primers. Sequenced by immunoSEQ multiplex PCR; TCRdb stores in-frame clones only, minus some. The V and J calls and clone size are taken from that table; D and trimming were inferred from the DNA. The sample shows roughly 260,000 clones, 85% to 95% of them seen only once.

Input material: PBMCs or T cells enriched from blood (not recorded which). This receptor was identified in a woman aged 18-35 years who had recovered from COVID-19. The chain couples TRBV9 to TRBJ2-5, with 8 bases that match TRBD2. As DNA, the CDR3 is TGTGCCAGCAGCGTAGGCGGGGGGGAGACCCAGTACTTC. This codes for CASSVGGGETQYF.